These 14 T cell receptor beta chains were sequenced from one sample in a study. The sorted Tregs were CD4+CD25+CD127-/low cells. TCRdb reanalysed the 5' RACE reads using MiXCR and keeps one entry per CDR3 protein. The sample lists about 59,000 distinct CDR3 sequences; more than 20% were seen once. What was sequenced was tumor-infiltrating Tregs sorted from the breast tumor. The receptors come from a female donor with breast cancer.

In its sample, this clonotype was seen a few times. This sequence joins TRBV6-5 and TRBJ2-2; 7 bases fit TRBD1. With V trimmed by 8 bases and J by 2 bases, 2 bases remained unmatched. CDR1 and CDR2 from the germline V gene are MNHEY and SVGAGI. CDR3 length: 13 amino acids. This CDR3 reads CASRDSNTGELFF. The DNA for the CDR3 is TGTGCCAGCCGGGACAGTAACACCGGGGAGCTGTTTTTT.

The sample holds a few counts of this clonotype. This chain connects TRBV20-1 to TRBJ1-2; 9 nucleotides match TRBD1. The germline V gene encodes CDR1 DFQATT and CDR2 SNEGSKA (reference sequence). Trimming cost V 6 bases and J 8 bases; bases outside gene matches: 7. The CDR3 has 12 residues. CDR3: CSAPTGGDGYTF. The CDR3 coding sequence is TGCAGTGCGCCTACAGGGGGCGACGGCTACACCTTC.

The J gene is TRBJ1-1, the V gene TRBV18; D may be TRBD1 (5 bases). This CDR3 contains 14 residues. Germline V gives CDR1 KGHSH, CDR2 LQKENI. V shed 8 bases and J shed 2 bases, with 15 bases lying between them. The CDR3 DNA is TGTGCCAGCGCCGATCAGGGACGAAACACTGAAGCTTTCTTT. It codes for CASADQGRNTEAFF. The full variable domain, in which reference TRBV18 and TRBJ1-1 provide the parts outside the CDR3, is NAGVMQNPRHLVRRRGQEARLRCSPMKGHSHVYWYRQLPEEGLKFMVYLQKENIIDESGMPKERFSAEFPKEGPSILRIQQVVRGDSAAYFCASADQGRNTEAFFGQGTRLTVV.

This clonotype was counted many times. This sequence joins TRBV7-3 and TRBJ2-1, with TRBD2 matching over 8 bases. The CDR3 sequence is 14 residues long. Trimming removed 5 bases from V and 9 bases from J; junction bases left unmatched: 9. Germline CDR1 reads SGHTA; CDR2 reads FQGTGA. The CDR3 coding sequence is TGTGCCAGCAGCAGTCAAAGCGGGGGAGGTGAGCAGTTCTTC. It specifies CASSSQSGGGEQFF.

This clonotype was seen a few times. This rearrangement joins TRBV5-6 to TRBJ2-5, with TRBD1 identical over 9 bases. The CDR3 consists of 15 residues. Germline V gene sequence: CDR1 SGHDT, CDR2 YYEEEE. V lost 3 bases and J lost 5; bases outside the gene matches: 8. The CDR3 loop reads CASSSRTGVRETQYF. The CDR3, as DNA: TGTGCCAGCAGCTCTCGGACAGGGGTCAGGGAGACCCAGTACTTC.

This clonotype was picked up many times. The chain links TRBV6-5 to TRBJ1-5; TRBD1 might be the D (5 bases). The CDR3 sequence is 13 residues long. With 7 bases removed from V and 1 base from J, the gap between germline ends came to 8 bases. Germline lookup yields CDR1 MNHEY and CDR2 SVGAGI. The CDR3 region has the DNA TGTGCCAGCAAGAGGGACAGCAATCAGCCCCAGCATTTT. Residues: CASKRDSNQPQHF.

This clonotype was observed at least ten times. The rearrangement joins TRBV4-1 to TRBJ2-1; D uncertain. The CDR3 spans 16 residues. Germline V gene lookup returns CDR1 MGHRA and CDR2 YSYEKL. The ends were cut back, 1 base at V and 7 bases at J, with 17 bases in the middle. CDR3 sequence reads: CASSQVSIRLGNEQFF. The CDR3, as DNA: TGCGCCAGCAGCCAAGTCAGTATCAGGTTGGGGAATGAGCAGTTCTTC.

This chain connects TRBV20-1 to TRBJ2-7; 7 bases map to TRBD2. The CDR3 covers 15 residues. With V trimmed by 0 bases and J by 2 bases, 7 bases remained unmatched. CDR1 and CDR2 (germline): DFQATT, SNEGSKA (reference sequence). CDR3 residues: CSARDSTSAAYEQYF. CDR3 in DNA: TGCAGTGCTAGAGATTCTACTAGCGCAGCCTACGAGCAGTACTTC.

The chain is built from TRBV2 and TRBJ2-3; 9 nucleotides agree with TRBD2. The CDR3 spans 14 residues. CDR1 is SNHLY and CDR2 is FYNNEI in the germline V gene. The J segment lost 2 bases and the V segment lost 3 bases, leaving 0 bases of the junction unmatched. For the CDR3, the DNA is TGTGCCAGCAGTGAGGGACTAGCCACAGATACGCAGTATTTT. Amino acid sequence: CASSEGLATDTQYF.

The V call is TRBV5-1, the J call TRBJ2-1; D perhaps matches TRBD2 (6 bases). This CDR3 has 15 amino acids. Trimming left V 4 bases short and J 4 bases short, with 15 bases between. The germline V gene has CDR1 SGHRS and CDR2 YFSETQ. The CDR3 loop reads CASSPTGTSYNEQFF. CDR3 bases: TGCGCCAGCAGCCCTACCGGGACTTCGTACAATGAGCAGTTCTTC.

The chain links TRBV7-2 to TRBJ1-1; D perhaps matches TRBD1 (5 bases). The germline CDR1 and CDR2 sequences are SGHTA and FQGNSA. Trimming shortened V by 3 bases and J by 11 bases, and 19 bases separated the two germline ends. This CDR3 is built from 14 residues. The CDR3 loop reads CASSFLSGKKGAFF. The DNA for the CDR3 is TGTGCCAGCAGCTTCCTTTCTGGGAAGAAGGGGGCTTTCTTT.

The V call is TRBV20-1, the J call TRBJ1-2; TRBD1 matches at 8 bases. The J segment lost 6 bases and the V segment lost 4 bases, leaving 7 bases of the junction unmatched. CDR1 DFQATT and CDR2 SNEGSKA come from the germline V gene (reference sequence). The CDR3 length is 13 residues. The CDR3 reads CSAMRQGKDGYTF. In DNA form, the CDR3 reads TGCAGTGCTATGAGACAGGGGAAAGATGGCTACACCTTC.

Comment on this clonotype: A much larger clone differs by one base, so this may be a read error. The V gene is TRBV5-1, the J gene TRBJ1-1, with D unresolved. Germline loops: CDR1 SGHRS, CDR2 YFSETQ. The CDR3 length is 14 residues. The CDR3: CASSLGLLNTKAFF. For the CDR3, the DNA is TGCGCCAGCAGCTTGGGATTGCTTAACACTAAAGCTTTCTTT.

This clonotype showed up many times. This chain connects TRBV4-2 to TRBJ2-7; TRBD2 matches at 15 bases. Looked up from germline, CDR1 is LGHNA and CDR2 is YNFKEQ. This CDR3 contains 16 residues. V gave up 0 bases and J gave up 5 bases; unmatched junction bases: 2. DNA of the CDR3: TGTGCCAGCAGCCAAGAGGGACTAGCGGGGGGTAACGAGCAGTACTTC. It yields the protein CASSQEGLAGGNEQYF.